This T cell receptor (beta chain) was sequenced during a study of cytomegalovirus exposure and HLA in healthy donors. General observations from the study: Excluded were some V segments that proved indistinguishable, including TRBV6-2 and TRBV6-3. Being productive about 90% or about 30% of the time was typical of most TCR beta V segments in an earlier analysis.

This clone was observed a few times. Antigen specificity is unknown. With 60 Vbeta and 13 Jbeta primers, the PCR was carried out. Sequencing used immunoSEQ multiplex PCR; TCRdb keeps in-frame clones, though not all of them. The table has 100,000 to 150,000 clones, around 81% seen once. Trimming shortened V by 0 bases and J by 3 bases, and 6 bases separated the two germline ends. Germline V gives CDR1 SGHRS, CDR2 YFSETQ. This CDR3 is built from 14 residues. The V call is TRBV5-1, the J call TRBJ1-4, with D uncertain. The sequenced material came from PBMCs. The TCR was taken from a man aged 18 to 30 in good health and CMV-seronegative. CDR3 coding DNA: TGCGCCAGCAGCTTGGAGAGGGCTAATGAAAAACTGTTTTTT. Translation: CASSLERANEKLFF.